This passage covers 16 T cell receptor beta chains from one sample sequenced in a study of T-cell reconstitution after alpha-beta-depleted transplantation in children. The TCRbeta library incorporated unique molecular identifiers. TCRdb itself ran the PCR reads through MiXCR, one entry per CDR3 protein. The data show about a million distinct CDR3 sequences, about 29% seen once. The sequencing used PBMCs, mostly from graft donor cells, collected 360 days after TCRalphabeta/CD19-depleted stem cell transplant. These receptors were collected from a boy younger than two who had a stem cell transplant for SCID, so the T cells may come from the graft donor.

This clonotype has more than one count but fewer than ten. The V and J genes are TRBV5-4 and TRBJ1-1; 7 nucleotides align to TRBD1. Germline V gene sequence: CDR1 SGHNT, CDR2 YYREEE (reference sequence). This CDR3 has 13 residues. V dropped 4 bases and J dropped 3; count of bases not matched to a gene: 3. The CDR3 here is CASSIGQDTEAFF. DNA of the CDR3: TGTGCCAGCAGCATTGGACAGGACACTGAAGCTTTCTTT.

The J gene is TRBJ1-3, the V gene TRBV12-3 or TRBV12-4, with 8 bases identical to TRBD1. V trimming: 5 bases; J trimming: 7 bases; junction bases outside the gene matches: 4. CDR3 length equals 13 residues. The CDR3, as DNA: TGTGCCAGCAGTCCCCGACAGGGGAACACCATATATTTT. It is translated as CASSPRQGNTIYF.

The chain employs TRBV7-8 and TRBJ2-7; weak D call: TRBD1 (5 bases). There are 15 residues in the CDR3. Germline CDR1 SGHVS, CDR2 FQNEAQ. V was shortened by 1 base and J by 3 bases, with 13 bases between the two germline ends. CDR3 amino acids: CASSLGAGPYYEQYF. CDR3 DNA sequence: TGTGCCAGCAGCTTAGGGGCAGGGCCTTACTACGAGCAGTACTTC.

This clonotype showed up many times. The chain joins TRBV28 to TRBJ2-3, with 9 bases lining up with TRBD2. V dropped 9 bases and J dropped 2; count of bases not matched to a gene: 3. The CDR3 covers 13 residues. Germline V gene lookup returns CDR1 MDHEN and CDR2 SYDVKM. The CDR3 nucleotides are TGTGCCAGTAGCGGGGGAATCACAGATACGCAGTATTTT. Its translation is CASSGGITDTQYF.

This chain uses TRBV7-9 with TRBJ2-5; D is undetermined. V was shortened by 3 bases and J by 5 bases, with 13 bases between the two germline ends. This CDR3 has 14 residues. Germline V gene lookup returns CDR1 SEHNR and CDR2 FQNEAQ (reference sequence). The CDR3 reads CASSLTPGRETQYF. CDR3 bases: TGTGCCAGCAGCTTGACACCAGGAAGGGAGACCCAGTACTTC.

The CDR3 DNA reads TGTGCCAGCAGCCCCTGGCGGGGGGCCTACAATGAGCAGTTCTTC. Amino acids: CASSPWRGAYNEQFF. This chain links TRBV6-1 with TRBJ2-1, with 8 bases lining up with TRBD2. The CDR3 totals 15 residues. Germline CDR1 reads MNHNS; CDR2 reads SASEGT. The ends lost 6 bases at V and 2 bases at J; junction bases unmatched: 6.

The chain couples TRBV27 to TRBJ2-1; 12 bases fit TRBD2. CDR1 is MNHEY, CDR2 SMNVEV, per germline (reference sequence). This CDR3 has 15 residues. The trim removed 3 bases at V and 7 bases at J, leaving 4 bases unmatched. The CDR3 coding sequence is TGTGCCAGCAGTTTCCTAGCGGGGGGGAGAAATGAGCAGTTCTTC. Protein sequence: CASSFLAGGRNEQFF.

The rearrangement uses TRBV28 and TRBJ1-2; D is undetermined. The CDR3 extends over 15 amino acids. V was trimmed by 1 base and J by 1 base, leaving 10 bases between them. The germline gives CDR1 MDHEN, CDR2 SYDVKM. CDR3 residues: CASSLSLEVNYGYTF. CDR3 coding DNA: TGTGCCAGCAGTTTATCTCTCGAGGTTAACTATGGCTACACCTTC.

J is TRBJ1-1 and V is TRBV29-1; D is possibly TRBD1 (6 bases). CDR1 SQVTM and CDR2 ANQGSEA come from the germline V gene. V lost 4 bases and J 5 bases, leaving 17 bases between the germline ends. The CDR3 is 14 residues long. The CDR3 DNA reads TGCAGCGTTGCCCTCCAGGGGAGGTGGACTGAAGCTTTCTTT. This translates into CSVALQGRWTEAFF.

This clonotype came up a few times. This rearrangement joins TRBV6-5 to TRBJ1-2, with 9 nucleotides matching TRBD1. Germline lookup yields CDR1 MNHEY and CDR2 SVGAGI. The CDR3 spans 15 residues. The ends lost 2 bases at V and 7 bases at J; junction bases unmatched: 8. CDR3 in DNA: TGTGCCAGCAGTTACAAGCCGGGACAGGGTCTTGGCTACACCTTC. Translation gives CASSYKPGQGLGYTF.

This clonotype has only a few counts. This chain uses TRBV5-1 with TRBJ1-2, with a weak D call TRBD1 (6 bases). With 4 bases removed from V and 3 bases from J, the gap between germline ends came to 13 bases. The germline V gene has CDR1 SGHRS and CDR2 YFSETQ. This CDR3 is 14 amino acids long. CDR3 bases: TGCGCCAGCAGCGGAGAGGCAGGGGACTATGGCTACACCTTC. The encoded protein is CASSGEAGDYGYTF.

This clonotype was seen only a few times. V and J are TRBV29-1 and TRBJ2-3; tentative D call: TRBD1 (5 bases). The CDR3 is 13 residues long. Per germline, CDR1 SQVTM and CDR2 ANQGSEA. Trimming cost V 5 bases and J 4 bases, with 13 bases left between them. The CDR3 DNA reads as TGCAGCGTTTGGAGAGCCAGGGCAGATACGCAGTATTTT. Its protein is CSVWRARADTQYF.

This clonotype occurred a few times. V usage is TRBV5-1 and J usage is TRBJ2-3; D is uncertain. Germline loops: CDR1 SGHRS, CDR2 YFSETQ. V was pared by 0 bases and J by 4 bases, with 18 bases between. The CDR3 length is 17 residues. DNA for the CDR3: TGCGCCAGCAGCTTGGATCCTGGCCCGATAGTGGCAGATACGCAGTATTTT. Translated: CASSLDPGPIVADTQYF.

The CDR3 loop is CASSNRDSPTDTQYF. In nucleotides, the CDR3 is TGTGCCAGCAGCAACCGGGACAGTCCCACAGATACGCAGTATTTT. The chain recombines TRBV7-2 with TRBJ2-3, with 7 bases matching TRBD1. CDR3 length equals 15 residues. The germline gives CDR1 SGHTA, CDR2 FQGNSA. The junction had 7 bases not matched to a gene; V was cut back by 5 bases and J by 2 bases.

V is TRBV29-1 and J is TRBJ1-2; D gene ambiguous. The CDR3 totals 12 residues. Germline CDR1 SQVTM, CDR2 ANQGSEA. V gave up 6 bases and J gave up 8 bases, with 16 bases separating them. The CDR3 DNA reads TGCAGCGTGGCCCAGTCGGAGGTGGGCTACACCTTC. Its protein is CSVAQSEVGYTF.

At least ten counts were recorded for this clonotype. The chain uses TRBV2 and TRBJ2-7, with D uncertain. CDR1 and CDR2 from the germline V gene are SNHLY and FYNNEI. V dropped 3 bases and J dropped 2 bases, with 8 bases sitting between them. This CDR3 spans 13 amino acids. The CDR3 nucleotides read TGTGCCAGCAGTGATCTGGCGACCTACGAGCAGTACTTC. This sequence encodes CASSDLATYEQYF.